This is a list of T cell receptor beta chains from one sample in a study of cytomegalovirus exposure and HLA in healthy donors. Sequencing used immunoSEQ multiplex PCR; TCRdb keeps in-frame clones, though not all of them. This table holds approximately 150,000 clones, 80% to 85% found once. The specimen was PBMCs. The receptor source for this set is a man over 45 in good health and CMV-seropositive. Both conserved end residues are trimmed from each CDR3.

TRBV6-4,TRBJ2-1,ASSDNAGYNEQF
TRBV19,TRBJ2-2,ASSIFGGTGELF
TRBV27,TRBJ2-7,ASKVKREAYEQY
TRBV9,TRBJ1-3,ASSTGYSGNTIY
TRBV12-2,TRBJ2-3,ASRSASSRPDTQY
TRBV2,TRBJ1-1,ASSEEGGGANTEAF
TRBV9,TRBJ1-4,ASSSRPQGWQEKLF
TRBV7-9,TRBJ2-3,ASSLLEDTQY
TRBV10-1,TRBJ2-3,ARRYTVGGTQY
TRBV4-1,TRBJ2-2,ASSQDSQGAGGGARTGELF
TRBV28,TRBJ1-2,ASSFRGILGGYT
TRBV25-1,TRBJ1-1,ASSEFRGSVTEAF
TRBV28,TRBJ2-2,ASSLGGWTTGELF
TRBV5-6,TRBJ1-2,ASSPRTANYGYT
TRBV20-1,TRBJ2-7,SAIQPPEQY
TRBV4-1,TRBJ2-1,ASSQVVLAGGNEQF
TRBV28,TRBJ2-2,ASSPGQINTGELF
TRBV9,TRBJ2-3,ASSATATSTDTQY
TRBV21-1,TRBJ1-3,ASSKGGEGADGNTIY
TRBV5-1,TRBJ2-3,ASNGDTQY
TRBV19,TRBJ2-1,ASRRDLVSAEQF
TRBV5-4,TRBJ1-2,ASSLSPERGYT
TRBV5-1,TRBJ1-1,ASSLGQSGTEAF
TRBV7-9,TRBJ2-1,SSSLAGSYNEQF
TRBV9,TRBJ2-1,ASSSGTGVWNEQF
TRBV2,TRBJ2-3,ASSRTSGTDTQY
TRBV29-1,TRBJ1-2,SVRQGVGKVYGYT
TRBV7-9,TRBJ2-5,ASSLAPAGETQY
TRBV7-9,TRBJ1-4,SSSRTGNNEKLF
TRBV19,TRBJ1-3,ASSQNDRFSGNTIY
TRBV7-6,-,ASSLQGTGTAEQY
TRBV4-1,-,ASSQEDLAGSYEQY
TRBV27,TRBJ1-5,ASRPDRQNQPQH
TRBV5-1,TRBJ2-7,ASSLDRGPGHEQY
TRBV7-6,TRBJ2-5,ASSLGPFTSGRPSKQETQY
TRBV13,TRBJ2-7,ASSLDLSSEQY